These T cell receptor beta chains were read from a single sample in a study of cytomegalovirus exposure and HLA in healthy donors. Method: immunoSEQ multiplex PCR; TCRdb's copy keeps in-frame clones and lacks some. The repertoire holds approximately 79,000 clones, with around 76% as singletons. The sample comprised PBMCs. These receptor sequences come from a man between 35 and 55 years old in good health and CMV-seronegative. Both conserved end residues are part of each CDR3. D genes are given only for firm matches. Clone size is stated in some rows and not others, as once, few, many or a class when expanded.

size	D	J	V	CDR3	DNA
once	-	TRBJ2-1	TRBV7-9	CASSSPGTLVGMKQFF	TGTGCCAGCAGCTCTCCCGGGACTTTGGTAGGTATGAAGCAGTTCTTC
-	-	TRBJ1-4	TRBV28	CASTVGGGIATNEKLFF	TGTGCCAGCACCGTTGGTGGGGGGATAGCAACTAATGAAAAACTGTTTTTT
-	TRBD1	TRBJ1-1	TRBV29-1	CSAGQGGNTEAFF	TGCAGCGCCGGACAGGGGGGGAACACTGAAGCTTTCTTT
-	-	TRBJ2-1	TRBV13	CASSFDNEQFF	TGTGCCAGCAGCTTCGACAATGAGCAGTTCTTC
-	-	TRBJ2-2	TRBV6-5	CATTGHTNTGELFF	TGTGCCACCACAGGGCATACCAACACCGGGGAGCTGTTTTTT
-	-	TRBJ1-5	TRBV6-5	CASSSSRGSGQPQHF	TGTGCCAGCAGTTCCTCCAGGGGTTCGGGTCAGCCCCAGCATTTT
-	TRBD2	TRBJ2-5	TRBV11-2	CASSKLAEPQETQYF	TGTGCCAGCAGCAAACTAGCGGAACCCCAAGAGACCCAGTACTTC
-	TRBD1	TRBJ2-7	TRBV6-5	CASRSTGDSYEQYF	TGTGCCAGCAGGTCTACAGGGGACTCCTACGAGCAGTACTTC
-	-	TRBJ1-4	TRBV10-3	CAISESGGRANEKLFF	TGTGCCATCAGTGAGTCAGGGGGTAGGGCTAATGAAAAACTGTTTTTT
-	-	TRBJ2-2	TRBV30	CAWIPRGGELFF	TGTGCCTGGATTCCACGAGGTGGGGAGCTGTTTTTT
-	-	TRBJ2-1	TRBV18	CASSPNQGSYNEQFF	TGTGCCAGCTCACCTAACCAGGGTTCCTACAATGAGCAGTTCTTC
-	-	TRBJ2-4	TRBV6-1	CASSEATVSGSNIQYF	TGTGCCAGCAGTGAAGCGACGGTTTCAGGGTCTAACATTCAGTACTTC
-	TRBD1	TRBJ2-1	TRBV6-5	CASSGTGGSNEQFF	TGTGCCAGCAGTGGGACAGGGGGCTCGAATGAGCAGTTCTTC
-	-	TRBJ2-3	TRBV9	CASSAHRVGPDTQYF	TGTGCCAGCAGCGCCCACAGGGTGGGCCCAGATACGCAGTATTTT
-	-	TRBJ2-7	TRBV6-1	CASRVRDYEQYF	TGTGCCAGCAGAGTCAGGGACTACGAGCAGTACTTC
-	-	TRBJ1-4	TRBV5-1	CASRPGDSTNEKLFF	TGCGCCAGCCGCCCCGGGGACTCAACTAATGAAAAACTGTTTTTT
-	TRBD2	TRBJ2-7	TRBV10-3	CAISEGGLADEQYF	TGTGCCATCAGTGAGGGGGGACTAGCGGACGAGCAGTACTTC
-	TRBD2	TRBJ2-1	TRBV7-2	CASSSSGRGHEQFF	TGTGCCAGCAGCTCTAGCGGGAGAGGGCATGAGCAGTTCTTC
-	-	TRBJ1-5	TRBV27	CASSPIAGGINQPQHF	TGTGCCAGCAGTCCAATCGCAGGAGGGATCAATCAGCCCCAGCATTTT
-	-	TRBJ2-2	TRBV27	CASSLSANTGELFF	TGTGCCAGCAGTTTATCCGCGAACACCGGGGAGCTGTTTTTT
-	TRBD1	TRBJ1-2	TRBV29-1	CSVKTGGAKGYTF	TGCAGCGTAAAGACAGGGGGCGCGAAAGGCTACACCTTC
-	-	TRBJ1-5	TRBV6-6	CASSLDRNQIRAQHF	TGTGCCAGCAGCTTGGACCGAAATCAGATCAGGGCCCAGCATTTT
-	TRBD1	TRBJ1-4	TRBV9	CASSLGQTVGLGEKLFF	TGTGCCAGCAGCTTGGGACAGACCGTGGGGCTGGGGGAAAAACTGTTTTTT
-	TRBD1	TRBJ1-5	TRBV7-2	CASSPGQGMGDQPQHF	TGTGCCAGCAGCCCGGGACAGGGAATGGGGGATCAGCCCCAGCATTTT
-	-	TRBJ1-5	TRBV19	CASSIGTLNQPQHF	TGTGCCAGTAGTATAGGGACACTCAATCAGCCCCAGCATTTT
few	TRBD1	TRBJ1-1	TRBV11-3	CASSQGQGYTEAFF	TGTGCCAGCAGCCAAGGACAGGGATATACTGAAGCTTTCTTT
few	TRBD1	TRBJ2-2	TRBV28	CASSPLGQGVTGELFF	TGTGCCAGCAGTCCGCTAGGACAGGGCGTCACCGGGGAGCTGTTTTTT
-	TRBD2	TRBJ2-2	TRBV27	CASSFSGPGRTGELFF	TGTGCCAGCAGTTTCTCCGGGCCCGGGAGGACCGGGGAGCTGTTTTTT
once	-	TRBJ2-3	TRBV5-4	CASSLPLTDTQYF	TGTGCCAGCAGCTTGCCACTAACAGATACGCAGTATTTT
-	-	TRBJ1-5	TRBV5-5	CASAPGAHSNQPQHF	TGTGCCAGCGCACCAGGGGCCCATAGCAATCAGCCCCAGCATTTT
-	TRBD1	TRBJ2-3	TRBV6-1	CASSERTGGKDTQYF	TGTGCCAGCAGTGAACGGACAGGGGGTAAAGATACGCAGTATTTT
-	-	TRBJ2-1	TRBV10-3	CAICPPERDEQFF	TGTGCCATTTGTCCCCCGGAGCGCGATGAGCAGTTCTTC
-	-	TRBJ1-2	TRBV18	CASSPVEGLYGAGYTF	TGTGCCAGCTCACCAGTAGAGGGACTTTATGGGGCTGGCTACACCTTC
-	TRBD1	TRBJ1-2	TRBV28	CASGHPSGTGVSRGYTF	TGTGCCAGCGGACATCCCTCAGGGACAGGGGTCTCTCGTGGCTACACCTTC
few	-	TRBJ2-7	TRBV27	CASSLLSSYEQYF	TGTGCCAGCAGTTTACTAAGCTCCTACGAGCAGTACTTC
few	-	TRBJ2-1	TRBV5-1	CASSSPTGTSYNEQFF	TGCGCCAGCAGCTCCCCGACAGGAACGTCCTACAATGAGCAGTTCTTC
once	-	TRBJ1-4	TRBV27	CASSFKPGLLGEEKLFF	TGTGCCAGCAGTTTCAAACCGGGTCTCCTTGGGGAGGAAAAACTGTTTTTT
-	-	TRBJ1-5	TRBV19	CASFIPQHF	TGTGCCAGTTTTATACCCCAGCATTTT
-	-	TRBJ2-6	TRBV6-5	CASNRGAGANVLTF	TGTGCCAGCAACCGGGGGGCCGGGGCCAACGTCCTGACTTTC
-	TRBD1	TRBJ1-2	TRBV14	CASSQAGTGGFYGYTF	TGTGCCAGCAGCCAAGCCGGGACAGGAGGATTCTATGGCTACACCTTC
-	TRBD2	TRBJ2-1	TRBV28	CASISGGGGRSYNEQFF	TGTGCCAGCATTTCCGGGGGGGGAGGGCGATCTTACAATGAGCAGTTCTTC